This TCR beta chain originates from a study of blood T cell repertoires in COVID-19. On the study more broadly: T cells, B-cell-depleted T cells, or PBMCs provided the cDNA or gDNA that served as material.

Only in-frame clones appear in the TCRdb table, and some are missing; sequencing was by immunoSEQ multiplex PCR. The sample includes about 160,000 clones, roughly 80% of them seen just once. This clone was seen a single time. An end of the junction does not agree with germline; a read error may underlie this. This CDR3 comprises 12 residues. The germline V gene has CDR1 SEHNR and CDR2 FQNEAQ (reference sequence). Source material: PBMCs or T cells enriched from blood (not recorded which). The chain is built from TRBV7-9 and TRBJ1-2, with TRBD1 matching 7 bases. This TCR was sampled from a woman between 35 and 50 years old with acute COVID-19. The CDR3 coding sequence is TGTGCCAGCAGCCCCGGGACAGTGGCCCCTCTCTTC. Translation: CASSPGTVAPLF.